This T cell receptor (beta chain) stems from a study of cytotoxic CD8 clonotypes in ibrutinib-treated CLL (dated by TCRdb to about 2021). Study-level background: The cohort was composed of ten to eleven relapsed/refractory and approximately 14 treatment-naive patients; IGHV unmutated status was identified in approximately 17 patients. Samples at response were collected after a median of roughly twelve months of treatment, with a range of about 6 to 40 months. On average, each sample yielded 270,000 or so productive templates and around 100,000 productive rearrangements. Cryopreserved peripheral blood mononuclear cells were collected before treatment, at response, and at either disease progression or sustained remission. Partial responses were observed in about 25 patients and complete responses in 2; after a median follow-up of 68 months, remission was maintained in 14 patients and progression was observed in some 12. Longitudinal samples were obtainable from about 30% of the 86 participants in the trial. General study outcomes and caveats: Public clonotypes were rare and either shrank or stayed stable during treatment, and the rise in clonality at ibrutinib response reflected expansion of private clonotypes. At baseline, clonality was higher than in age-matched healthy donors and showed a strong correlation with circulating CD8+ T-cell counts. Lymph node repertoires were not examined, and the timing of sampling was not matched between patients in sustained remission and those whose disease progressed. Clonality increased at ibrutinib response, stayed stable in sustained remission, and fell back toward baseline at progression.

For TCR beta library preparation, 1.5 to 2 micrograms of genomic DNA was extracted from cryopreserved PBMCs. High-throughput TCR beta sequencing was performed on longitudinal blood samples from CLL patients receiving ibrutinib monotherapy. The patients took part in an open-label, single-center phase 2 trial of ibrutinib monotherapy. This clone has only one observation. The clone's antigen remains unknown. No much larger clonotype is one base removed from it; base qualities were not supplied. From the germline V gene, CDR1 is MNHEY and CDR2 is SVGAGI. V lost 4 bases and J lost 2 bases; the stretch between them is 8 bases long. Reading from cysteine to phenylalanine, the CDR3 counts 13 amino acids. Here the CDR3 DNA is all that survives: 39 bases in frame from base 1. A MiSeq instrument was used for deep resolution sequencing, which targeted depths ranging from 1 in 1 million up to 1 in 200,000 T cells, with coverage averaging 10x for each clonotype. The immunoSEQ hsTCRB Kit was used to generate the TCR beta libraries. The paper's data handling went like this. Data were analyzed with ImmunoSEQ Data Assistant and ImmunoSEQ Analyzer, with V, D and J genes assigned per IMGT definitions. Clonality was computed as one minus normalized Shannon entropy of productive rearrangement frequencies, ranging from 0 to 1. Public clonotype analysis was restricted to overrepresented clonotypes comprising at least 0.05% of each patient's repertoire. Around 13 age-matched healthy donor repertoires from immuneACCESS were used as controls for clonality. TCRdb re-hosts the immuneACCESS table, in-frame sequences only. Its copies lack some clones; in the studies checked, an unresolved V gene accounts for under half of them, and the cause for the rest is not known. D and trimming come from the DNA, and the V and J calls and clone size come from that table. The sample table holds approximately 84,000 clones, of which around 83% were seen once. 5.4% of the sample is held by the ten biggest clonotypes.

The receptor's source is a human donor with chronic lymphocytic leukemia. This sample comprised PBMCs, obtained before ibrutinib treatment. This receptor chain uses TRBV6-5 and TRBJ2-5; TRBD1 is a weak D gene call, 5 bases matching. The CDR3 protein is CASSWGGQETQYF. The DNA sequence follows: TGTGCCAGCAGTTGGGGCGGACAAGAGACCCAGTACTTC.